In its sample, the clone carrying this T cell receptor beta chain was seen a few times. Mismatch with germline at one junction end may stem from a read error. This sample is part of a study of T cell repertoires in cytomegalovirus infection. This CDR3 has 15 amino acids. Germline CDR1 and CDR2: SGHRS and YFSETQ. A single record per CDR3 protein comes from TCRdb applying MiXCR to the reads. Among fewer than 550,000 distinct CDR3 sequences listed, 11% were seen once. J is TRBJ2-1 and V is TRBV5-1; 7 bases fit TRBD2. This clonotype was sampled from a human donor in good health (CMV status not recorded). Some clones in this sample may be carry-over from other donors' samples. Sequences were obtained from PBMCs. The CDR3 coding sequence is TGCGCCAGCGGCTTGCTAGCGGAGTTGTACAATGAGCAGTTCTTC. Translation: CASGLLAELYNEQFF.